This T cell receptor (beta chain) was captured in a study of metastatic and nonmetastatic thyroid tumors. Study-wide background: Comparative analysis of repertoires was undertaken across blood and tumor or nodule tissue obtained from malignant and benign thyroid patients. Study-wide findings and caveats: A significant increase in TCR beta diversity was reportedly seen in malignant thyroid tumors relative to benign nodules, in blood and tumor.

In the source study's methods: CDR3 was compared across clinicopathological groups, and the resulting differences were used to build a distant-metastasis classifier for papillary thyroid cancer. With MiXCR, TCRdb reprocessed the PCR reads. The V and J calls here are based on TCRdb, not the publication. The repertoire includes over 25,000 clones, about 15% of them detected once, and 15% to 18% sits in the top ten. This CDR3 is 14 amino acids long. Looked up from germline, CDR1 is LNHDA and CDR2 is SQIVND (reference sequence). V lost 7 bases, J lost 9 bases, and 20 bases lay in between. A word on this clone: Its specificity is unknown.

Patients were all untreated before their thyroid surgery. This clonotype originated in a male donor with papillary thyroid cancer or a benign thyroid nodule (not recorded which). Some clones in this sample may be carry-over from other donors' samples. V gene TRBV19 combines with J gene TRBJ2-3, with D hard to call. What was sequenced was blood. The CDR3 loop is CASTSGRIFGTQYF. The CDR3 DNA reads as TGTGCCAGTACCTCCGGGCGGATATTCGGGACGCAGTATTTT. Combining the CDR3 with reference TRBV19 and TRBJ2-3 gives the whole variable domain DGGITQSPKYLFRKEGQNVTLSCEQNLNHDAMYWYRQDPGQGLRLIYYSQIVNDFQKGDIAEGYSVSREKKESFPLTVTSAQKNPTAFYLCASTSGRIFGTQYFGPGTRLTVL.